This entry concerns a single T cell receptor beta chain. Its specificity is not known. The sample is drawn from a study of T cells after yellow fever vaccination. TCRdb passed the 5' RACE reads through MiXCR, listing each CDR3 protein once. The repertoire holds some 350,000 distinct CDR3 sequences, with about 6.2% as singletons. Study-level findings and limits: Although the secondary response was weaker, it peaked faster, at day 5 versus 15.

The CDR3 runs to 15 residues. From germline, CDR1 is MGHRA and CDR2 YSYEKL. V trimming: 3 bases; J trimming: 6 bases; junction bases outside the gene matches: 7. The TCR originated in a man younger than 45 who received the YFV17D yellow fever vaccine. The material sequenced was PBMCs, taken 5 days after the yellow fever booster vaccination. The V and J genes are TRBV4-1 and TRBJ2-3; 9 bases are shared with TRBD2. CDR3 region: CASSHGGRARDTQYF. As DNA, the CDR3 is TGCGCCAGCAGCCACGGCGGGAGGGCCAGGGATACGCAGTATTTT.